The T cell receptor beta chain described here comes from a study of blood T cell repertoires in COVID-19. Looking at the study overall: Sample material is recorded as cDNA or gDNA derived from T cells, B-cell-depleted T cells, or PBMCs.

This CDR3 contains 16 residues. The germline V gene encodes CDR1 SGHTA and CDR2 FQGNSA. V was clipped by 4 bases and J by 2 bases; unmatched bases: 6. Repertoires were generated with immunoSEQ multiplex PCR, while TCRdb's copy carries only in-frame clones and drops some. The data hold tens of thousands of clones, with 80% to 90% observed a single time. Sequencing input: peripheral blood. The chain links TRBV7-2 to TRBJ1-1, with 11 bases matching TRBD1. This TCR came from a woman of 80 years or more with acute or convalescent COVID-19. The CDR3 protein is CASSYGTGGINTEAFF. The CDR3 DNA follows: TGTGCCAGCAGCTACGGGACAGGGGGGATTAACACTGAAGCTTTCTTT.